This paragraph reports one T cell receptor beta chain. This specimen includes other DNA sequences encoding the same CDR3. The CDR3 spans 12 residues. The germline gives CDR1 MDHEN, CDR2 SYDVKM. Trimming removed 6 bases from V and 4 bases from J, with 9 bases in between. The data were produced by immunoSEQ multiplex PCR, yet TCRdb's version contains in-frame clones alone and is incomplete. The table has 2 million to 2.5 million clones, roughly 93% seen once. This specimen belongs to a study of shared clonotypes between healthy human individuals. The clonotype originates from a young man in good health. Some clones in this sample may be carry-over from other donors' samples. The material sequenced was naive CD4+ T cells from PBMCs. The subset is: CD45RA+ positively selected. V gene TRBV28 combines with J gene TRBJ1-2, with D unresolved. CDR3 DNA sequence: TGTGCCAGCAGCCGGGCCCTCTATGGCTACACCTTC. Translated, it gives CASSRALYGYTF.